This T cell receptor (beta chain) was recovered during a study of blood T cell repertoires in COVID-19. Turning to the study itself: Spain, Italy and the United States supplied samples that represented acute and convalescent COVID-19. Nucleic acid was either cDNA or gDNA, and it came from T cells, B-cell-depleted T cells, or PBMCs.

Authors' data handling: Counts of nucleated cells, estimated from reference gene primer amplification, were obtained. Sequenced by immunoSEQ multiplex PCR; TCRdb stores in-frame clones only, minus some. The V and J calls and clone size come from that table; D and trimming were worked out from the DNA. The table has around 220,000 clones, approximately 90% seen once. V lost 4 bases to trimming and J lost 0 bases; unmatched junction nucleotides: 1. Germline V gene data show CDR1 as SGHNT and CDR2 as YYREEE (reference sequence). The CDR3 consists of 15 residues. The origin of this receptor is a man aged 50 or older with acute or convalescent COVID-19. The chain carries TRBV5-4 and TRBJ2-1; 10 nucleotides match TRBD2. Sequenced input: peripheral blood. The CDR3 sequence: CASSPSGGSYNEQFF. In DNA form, the CDR3 reads TGTGCCAGCAGCCCTAGCGGGGGCTCCTACAATGAGCAGTTCTTC.